These 27 T cell receptor beta chains originate from one sample sequenced in a study of blood T cell repertoires in COVID-19. Here immunoSEQ multiplex PCR was the method, and the copy in TCRdb shows in-frame clones only, minus some. The data contain roughly 340,000 clones, around nine tenths of them seen just once; the ten biggest clones take up roughly 6.6%. Sequencing was done on a sample of peripheral blood. The receptors derive from a woman in her seventies with COVID-19, enrolled during active disease.

The chain joins TRBV12-3 or TRBV12-4 to TRBJ1-6, with 8 bases identical to TRBD1. This CDR3 spans 13 amino acids. V was clipped by 6 bases and J by 7 bases; unmatched bases: 2. The CDR3 DNA is TGTGCCAGCAGGGACAGGGCCAATTCACCCCTCCACTTT. This codes for CASRDRANSPLHF.

This clone was observed a few times. This rearrangement joins TRBV5-1 to TRBJ1-3, with D perhaps TRBD1 (6 bases). The germline CDR1 and CDR2 sequences are SGHRS and YFSETQ. V dropped 4 bases and J dropped 0 bases, with 14 bases sitting between them. There are 16 residues in the CDR3. DNA of the CDR3: TGCGCCAGCAGCCCAACGACAGGCAACTCTGGAAACACCATATATTTT. The encoded protein is CASSPTTGNSGNTIYF.

The chain carries TRBV3-1 (or the pseudogene TRBV3-2) and TRBJ1-6; D perhaps matches TRBD1 (6 bases). Germline V gives CDR1 LGHDT, CDR2 YNNKEL (reference sequence). The CDR3 length is 14 residues. Trimming left V 9 bases short and J 7 bases short, with 16 bases between. DNA of the CDR3: TGTGCCAGTGGGGGCCAGGGGCAGAATTCACCCCTCCACTTT. Translation gives CASGGQGQNSPLHF.

This chain connects TRBV7-9 to TRBJ2-5; 11 nucleotides match TRBD2. Germline assignment: CDR1 SEHNR and CDR2 FQNEAQ (reference sequence). With 4 bases clipped from V and 2 bases from J, the junction kept 6 bases outside the gene matches. The CDR3 is 16 amino acids. CDR3: CASSSSSGGNQETQYF. CDR3 nucleotide sequence: TGTGCCAGCAGCTCATCTAGCGGGGGGAATCAAGAGACCCAGTACTTC.

This chain links TRBV6-2 or TRBV6-3 with TRBJ1-2; D gene unclear. Germline assignment: CDR1 MNHEY and CDR2 SVGEGT. CDR3 length: 16 amino acids. V was cut by 6 bases and J by 4 bases, with 21 bases left in between. DNA of the CDR3: TGTGCCAGCAGCCTCGACTGGAGTAGGCAGCCCTATGGCTACACCTTC. Protein product: CASSLDWSRQPYGYTF.

The V and J genes are TRBV14 and TRBJ1-1, with 7 bases aligning to TRBD1. The germline V gene encodes CDR1 SGHDN and CDR2 FVKESK. The length of the CDR3 is 16 residues. Trimming removed 2 bases from V and 3 bases from J; junction bases left unmatched: 9. The CDR3 spells CASSQLGGGADTEAFF. The CDR3 nucleotides are TGTGCCAGCAGCCAACTAGGAGGGGGCGCCGACACTGAAGCTTTCTTT. Combining the CDR3 with reference TRBV14 and TRBJ1-1 gives the whole variable domain EAGVTQFPSHSVIEKGQTVTLRCDPISGHDNLYWYRRVMGKEIKFLLHFVKESKQDESGMPNNRFLAERTGGTYSTLKVQPAELEDSGVYFCASSQLGGGADTEAFFGQGTRLTVV.

The chain links TRBV4-1 to TRBJ2-3; TRBD1 is a possible D gene (5 bases). Germline V lookup: CDR1 MGHRA, CDR2 YSYEKL. This CDR3 region has 13 residues. V was shortened by 5 bases and J by 4 bases, with 10 bases between the two germline ends. CDR3 in amino acids: CASSRGAADTQYF. In DNA form, the CDR3 reads TGCGCCAGCAGCAGGGGTGCCGCAGATACGCAGTATTTT.

This clone has only one observation. The J gene is TRBJ2-3, the V gene TRBV3-1 (or the pseudogene TRBV3-2); TRBD2 matches 8 bases. The CDR3 extends over 15 amino acids. V shed 2 bases, J shed 2 bases, and the junction held 3 bases outside the gene matches. Per the germline V gene, CDR1 is LGHDT and CDR2 is YNNKEL (reference sequence). The CDR3 DNA reads TGTGCCAGCAGCCAAAGCGGGGGACTCACAGATACGCAGTATTTT. The encoded protein is CASSQSGGLTDTQYF.

The chain's CDR3 is CASSQDRVGQNGGYTF. Written as DNA, the CDR3 is TGCGCCAGCAGCCAAGATCGAGTGGGCCAGAATGGGGGCTACACCTTC. V and J are TRBV4-3 and TRBJ1-2; no clear D. The CDR3 covers 16 residues. Germline V gene lookup returns CDR1 LGHNA and CDR2 YSLEER. The V end lost 0 bases, the J end lost 8 bases, and 19 bases lay between the germline ends.

The V call is TRBV25-1, the J call TRBJ2-5; 8 positions agree with TRBD2. The CDR3 is made up of 18 amino acids. The V gene's germline CDR1 is MGHDK and CDR2 SYGVNS. Losses at the gene ends were 2 bases for V and 5 bases for J; bases not matched to a gene: 16. The CDR3 is CASSEGRTSLKPGETQYF. The CDR3 nucleotides are TGTGCCAGCAGTGAAGGGAGGACTAGCTTAAAACCTGGGGAGACCCAGTACTTC.

A remark on this clone: The sample carries other DNA sequences with the same CDR3. The chain employs TRBV12-3 or TRBV12-4 and TRBJ1-1; the D gene is possibly TRBD1 (5 bases). Trimming cost V 3 bases and J 5 bases, with 7 bases left between them. The CDR3 has 12 amino acids. Here the CDR3 DNA reads TGTGCCAGCAGTTTCGGGGGTACTGAAGCTTTCTTT. Amino acids: CASSFGGTEAFF.

This clone was found once. The gene calls are TRBV5-1 and TRBJ2-3, with a possible D match to TRBD2 (7 bases). This CDR3 comprises 15 residues. The V and J ends lost 2 bases and 2 bases respectively, with 12 bases between them. Germline V CDR1 and CDR2: SGHRS, YFSETQ. Here the CDR3 reads CASSFGGRTTDTQYF. Written as DNA, the CDR3 is TGCGCCAGCAGCTTCGGGGGGCGCACCACAGATACGCAGTATTTT.

The chain couples TRBV21-1 to TRBJ2-7; no check of the table's D call, TRBD1, against the DNA was made. TRBV21-1 is termed a pseudogene. The CDR3 totals 14 residues. This CDR3 reads CASSKVRQGYEQYF. The CDR3 bases are TGTGCCAGCAGCAAAGTCCGGCAGGGCTACGAGCAGTACTTC.

The V gene is TRBV19, the J gene TRBJ1-2; D may be TRBD1 (6 bases). The CDR3 spans 14 residues. The germline V gene has CDR1 LNHDA and CDR2 SQIVND (reference sequence). Deletions cut 5 bases from V and 8 bases from J, with 18 bases between. In nucleotides, the CDR3 is TGTGCCAGTAGTGAGACAGGCGATCTCCCGGGCTACACCTTC. Protein: CASSETGDLPGYTF.

Of note for this clone: This CDR3 is also generated by other DNA sequences in the sample. The chain has TRBV7-2 and TRBJ1-1; no clear D. The V gene's germline CDR1 is SGHTA and CDR2 FQGNSA. CDR3 length equals 13 residues. Trimming cost V 3 bases and J 0 bases, with 5 bases left between them. CDR3 in DNA: TGTGCCAGCAGCTTTTCGGTGAACACTGAAGCTTTCTTT. Its translation: CASSFSVNTEAFF.

The chain carries TRBV4-1 and TRBJ2-1; TRBD2 is a possible D gene (5 bases). The V gene lost 0 bases and the J gene lost 7 bases, with 19 bases spanning the gap. The CDR3 spans 17 residues. Germline CDR1 is MGHRA and CDR2 is YSYEKL. DNA for the CDR3: TGCGCCAGCAGCCAAGATCTGAGGCCCGCTACGGGGAATGAGCAGTTCTTC. This gives the protein CASSQDLRPATGNEQFF.

This chain joins TRBV9 and TRBJ1-2; 8 bases map to TRBD1. The J segment lost 5 bases and the V segment lost 3 bases, leaving 12 bases of the junction unmatched. Germline V lookup: CDR1 SGDLS, CDR2 YYNGEE. This CDR3 comprises 16 residues. The CDR3 bases are TGTGCCAGCAGCGGCGGGACAGGCAAAGCTTGGTATGGCTACACCTTC. This gives the protein CASSGGTGKAWYGYTF.

The rearrangement joins TRBV30 to TRBJ1-1; no reliable D call. This CDR3 has 13 amino acids. With 3 bases removed from V and 4 bases from J, the gap between germline ends came to 12 bases. CDR1 and CDR2 from the germline V gene are GTSNPN and SVGIG (reference sequence). This CDR3 reads CAWSAGSGTEAFF. The CDR3 nucleotides are TGTGCCTGGAGCGCAGGTTCTGGCACTGAAGCTTTCTTT.

The rearrangement links TRBV21-1 to TRBJ1-1; the table's D gene call, TRBD1, was not cross checked with the DNA. TRBV21-1 is labeled a pseudogene. There are 17 residues in the CDR3. CDR3 in amino acids: CASSKVIRAKVTPEAFF. CDR3 bases: TGTGCCAGCAGCAAAGTTATCAGGGCCAAGGTCACCCCTGAAGCTTTCTTT.

This chain links TRBV12-3 or TRBV12-4 with TRBJ1-2; D call uncertain. V lost 3 bases, J lost 4 bases, and 9 bases lay in between. The CDR3 is 13 amino acids. The CDR3 loop reads CASSFINSYGYTF. The CDR3 bases are TGTGCCAGCAGTTTCATTAACAGCTATGGCTACACCTTC.

The chain employs TRBV10-2 and TRBJ1-5; maybe TRBD1 (6 bases). Looked up from germline, CDR1 is WSHSY and CDR2 is SAAADI. The CDR3 contains 15 residues. V lost 4 bases to trimming and J lost 4 bases, with 14 bases between them. This CDR3 is CASSGETGWNQPQHF. The DNA of the CDR3 is TGCGCCAGCAGTGGAGAAACAGGGTGGAATCAGCCCCAGCATTTT.

J is TRBJ2-1 and V is TRBV7-8, with TRBD1 as a possible D gene (6 bases). The CDR3 is 14 amino acids. Germline CDR1 is SGHVS and CDR2 is FQNEAQ. Between the trimmed V and J ends, which lost 5 bases and 10 bases, there was a span of 18 bases. CDR3 in amino acids: CASSQRDTEREQFF. CDR3 DNA sequence: TGTGCCAGCAGCCAACGGGACACGGAAAGGGAGCAGTTCTTC. Full variable domain (outside the CDR3, taken from reference TRBV7-8 and TRBJ2-1): GAGVSQSPRYKVAKRGQDVALRCDPISGHVSLFWYQQALGQGPEFLTYFQNEAQLDKSGLPSDRFFAERPEGSVSTLKIQRTQQEDSAVYLCASSQRDTEREQFFGPGTRLTVL.

J is TRBJ1-5 and V is TRBV28, with 9 bases lining up with TRBD1. The CDR3 totals 15 residues. Germline loops: CDR1 MDHEN, CDR2 SYDVKM. The V gene end was trimmed by 6 bases and the J gene end by 0 bases; junction bases not matched to a gene: 3. CDR3 residues: CASRKQGASNQPQHF. The CDR3 coding sequence is TGTGCCAGCAGAAAACAGGGGGCTAGCAATCAGCCCCAGCATTTT.

V is TRBV7-9 and J is TRBJ2-2, with D hard to call. Trimming took 4 bases from V and 7 from J, leaving 10 bases between them. Germline V CDR1 and CDR2: SEHNR, FQNEAQ (reference sequence). The CDR3 length is 13 residues. The CDR3 reads CASSSSPGGELFF. CDR3 sequence (DNA): TGTGCCAGCAGCTCCTCCCCGGGCGGGGAGCTGTTTTTT.

This chain uses TRBV6-5 with TRBJ1-2; TRBD1 is a possible D gene (6 bases). Trimming removed 7 bases at V and 7 bases at J, with 19 bases between. The CDR3 length is 14 residues. Germline values: CDR1 MNHEY, CDR2 SVGAGI. DNA of the CDR3: TGTGCCAGCACCGGGGCGGGGGGCACCTCTGGCTACACCTTC. This codes for CASTGAGGTSGYTF.

The rearrangement uses TRBV4-1 and TRBJ2-3; 8 bases fit TRBD2. Germline V gene lookup returns CDR1 MGHRA and CDR2 YSYEKL. V was pared by 6 bases and J by 1 base, with 9 bases of the junction left unmatched. The CDR3 is 16 residues long. The DNA of the CDR3 is TGCGCCAGCAGGAGCGGGGGTGAGATCCGCACAGATACGCAGTATTTT. Encoded protein: CASRSGGEIRTDTQYF.

The CDR3 spells CAWTPPGLIHIYEQYF. CDR3 bases: TGTGCCTGGACTCCCCCAGGGCTGATCCATATATACGAGCAGTACTTC. The chain is built from TRBV30 and TRBJ2-7, with D possibly matching TRBD1 (5 bases). Germline assignment: CDR1 GTSNPN and CDR2 SVGIG (reference sequence). This CDR3 comprises 16 residues. V shed 4 bases and J shed 4 bases, with 23 bases lying between them.